Sequencing of this TCR beta chain was carried out in a study of T cells in tuberculosis. Study-wide background: IGRA-negative adolescents, IGRA-positive adolescents with latent tuberculosis and adults with active tuberculosis formed this South African cohort.

Produced via immunoSEQ multiplex PCR; TCRdb's table is partial and in-frame only. The repertoire has 35,000 to 40,000 clones, 85% to 95% of them found once; the top ten carry about 12%. On average about 100,000 T cells per donor were immunosequenced. Germline CDR1 is SQVTM and CDR2 is ANQGSEA. The CDR3 length is 12 residues. The V and J ends lost 6 bases and 3 bases respectively, with 9 bases between them. The origin of this receptor is a donor aged 10 to 29 with latent tuberculosis or without tuberculosis infection. Some clones in this sample may be carry-over from other donors' samples. The sequenced material came from PBMCs. The genes are TRBV29-1 and TRBJ2-1; no firm D call. This CDR3 reads CSVDTIYNEQFF. The DNA of the CDR3 is TGCAGCGTCGACACGATCTACAATGAGCAGTTCTTC.